The 32 T cell receptor beta chains listed next were all sequenced from one sample in a study of cytomegalovirus exposure and HLA in healthy donors. Vbeta (60) and Jbeta (13) primers were used in the PCR. Libraries were prepared by immunoSEQ multiplex PCR; TCRdb keeps only in-frame clonotypes and omits some of them. The data contain approximately 210,000 clones, about 87% of them seen just once; the ten biggest clones take up over 1%. Sequenced material: PBMCs. These receptors were collected from a man younger than 45 in good health and CMV-seronegative.

The sample holds a few counts of this clone. The chain recombines TRBV5-1 with TRBJ2-7, with 9 positions matching TRBD2. The CDR3 contains 15 residues. Trimming removed 4 bases from V and 4 bases from J; junction bases left unmatched: 9. Germline CDR1 is SGHRS and CDR2 is YFSETQ. This CDR3 reads CASSMGLATEYEQYF. The CDR3 DNA reads as TGCGCCAGCAGCATGGGACTAGCTACGGAATACGAGCAGTACTTC.

In this sample, this clone turned up once. The chain joins TRBV28 to TRBJ1-1; D is perhaps TRBD1 (5 bases). Per germline, CDR1 MDHEN and CDR2 SYDVKM. This CDR3 spans 13 amino acids. The V and J ends lost 6 bases and 12 bases respectively, with 20 bases between them. CDR3 in amino acids: CASRDLEGIKTFF. CDR3 in DNA: TGTGCCAGCAGAGATTTGGAGGGGATCAAAACTTTCTTT.

V and J are TRBV19 and TRBJ2-1; 10 nucleotides align to TRBD2. This CDR3 spans 18 amino acids. Germline V gene lookup returns CDR1 LNHDA and CDR2 SQIVND (reference sequence). The J segment lost 5 bases and the V segment lost 7 bases, leaving 17 bases of the junction unmatched. The CDR3: CASKKLASGSLSHNEQFF. The CDR3 DNA reads TGTGCCAGTAAAAAGTTGGCTAGCGGGAGTCTCAGTCACAATGAGCAGTTCTTC.

This clone was counted a single time. The chain combines TRBV10-2 with TRBJ2-7; D possibly corresponds to TRBD1 (6 bases). V lost 0 bases and J 5 bases, leaving 17 bases between the germline ends. Germline lookup yields CDR1 WSHSY and CDR2 SAAADI. CDR3 length equals 16 residues. The CDR3 here is CASSESDGGPRDEQYF. CDR3 sequence (DNA): TGCGCCAGCAGTGAGTCGGATGGGGGCCCTAGGGACGAGCAGTACTTC.

The V and J genes are TRBV19 and TRBJ2-7; 8 bases are a match to TRBD1. J was trimmed by 3 bases and V by 5 bases; bases with no gene match: 6. Germline V lookup: CDR1 LNHDA, CDR2 SQIVND (reference sequence). The CDR3 runs to 14 residues. The CDR3 sequence: CASSVQGAGYEQYF. The CDR3 nucleotides are TGTGCCAGTAGTGTCCAGGGGGCAGGCTACGAGCAGTACTTC.

Note on this clone: A junction end diverges from the germline sequence, so it may reflect a read error. This rearrangement joins TRBV7-9 to TRBJ2-1, with D possibly TRBD2 on 6 matching bases. Per the germline V gene, CDR1 is SEHNR and CDR2 is FQNEAQ (reference sequence). This CDR3 has 13 amino acids. CDR3 sequence (DNA): TGTTCCAGCAGGGTGACTAGTAGCCATGAGCAGTTCTTC. Protein sequence: CSSRVTSSHEQFF. Full variable domain (rest looked up from reference TRBV7-9 and TRBJ2-1): DTGVSQNPRHKITKRGQNVTFRCDPISEHNRLYWYRQTLGQGPEFLTYFQNEAQLEKSRLLSDRFSAERPKGSFSTLEIQRTEQGDSAMYLCSSRVTSSHEQFFGPGTRLTVL.

A single count supports this clone. The CDR3 spells CASSQKNTEAFF. CDR3 bases: TGTGCCAGCAGCCAAAAGAACACTGAAGCTTTCTTT. This chain links TRBV9 with TRBJ1-1, with unresolved D. Germline V lookup: CDR1 SGDLS, CDR2 YYNGEE. Trimming pared 4 bases from V and 1 base from J, leaving 5 bases between. This CDR3 has 12 residues.

The chain is built from TRBV9 and TRBJ2-2; TRBD2 matches 15 bases. CDR1 and CDR2 (germline): SGDLS, YYNGEE. The CDR3 has 18 residues. V lost 3 bases to trimming and J lost 8 bases; unmatched junction nucleotides: 11. Here the CDR3 reads CASSAHSGLAGGGGELFF. The CDR3 DNA follows: TGTGCCAGCAGCGCCCACTCGGGACTAGCGGGAGGAGGAGGGGAGCTGTTTTTT.

CDR3 in amino acids: CASSSGGQTYGYTF. CDR3 DNA sequence: TGTGCCAGCAGTTCCGGTGGACAGACCTATGGCTACACCTTC. The rearrangement uses TRBV28 and TRBJ1-2; TRBD1 is a possible D gene (6 bases). Germline CDR1 and CDR2: MDHEN and SYDVKM. Deletions cut 4 bases from V and 4 bases from J, with 13 bases between. The CDR3 extends over 14 amino acids.

The chain employs TRBV18 and TRBJ2-1; tentative D call: TRBD1 (5 bases). Germline CDR1 reads KGHSH; CDR2 reads LQKENI. V lost 2 bases and J lost 6, with 14 bases in between. CDR3 size: 15 residues. CDR3 nucleotides: TGTGCCAGCTCACCAAAGGGGCTGTGGGGCAATGAGCAGTTCTTC. It is translated as CASSPKGLWGNEQFF.

This clone was picked up one time. V and J are TRBV19 and TRBJ2-1; 8 nucleotides agree with TRBD2. The CDR3 totals 14 residues. V dropped 7 bases and J dropped 2; count of bases not matched to a gene: 4. Germline V lookup: CDR1 LNHDA, CDR2 SQIVND (reference sequence). CDR3 amino acids: CASTTSGPYNEQFF. CDR3 nucleotides: TGTGCCAGTACCACTAGCGGTCCCTACAATGAGCAGTTCTTC.

The CDR3 loop reads CASNRGSYSYNEQFF. CDR3 in DNA: TGTGCCAGTAATCGCGGGAGTTATTCCTACAATGAGCAGTTCTTC. The chain employs TRBV19 and TRBJ2-1; TRBD2 matches 7 bases. The CDR3 is 15 residues long. Germline CDR1 LNHDA, CDR2 SQIVND (reference sequence). V shed 7 bases, J shed 1 base, and the junction held 7 bases outside the gene matches.

The chain couples TRBV28 to TRBJ1-5, with 8 bases fitting TRBD1. This CDR3 spans 17 amino acids. Germline trimming cut 4 bases from V and 1 base from J; bases unmatched to any gene: 9. CDR1 is MDHEN, CDR2 SYDVKM, per germline. The DNA of the CDR3 is TGTGCCAGCAGTTCCCCCTTGGACAGGGTAAGCAATCAGCCCCAGCATTTT. The encoded protein is CASSSPLDRVSNQPQHF.

The V and J genes are TRBV29-1 and TRBJ2-5, with a possible D match to TRBD1 (6 bases). Looked up from germline, CDR1 is SQVTM and CDR2 is ANQGSEA. Trimming removed 5 bases from V and 4 bases from J, with 11 bases in between. CDR3 size: 12 residues. The CDR3 sequence is CSVTGSGETQYF. In DNA form, the CDR3 reads TGCAGCGTTACAGGGTCGGGAGAGACCCAGTACTTC.

The rearrangement uses TRBV28 and TRBJ1-2; D is unresolved. Germline CDR1 reads MDHEN; CDR2 reads SYDVKM. The germline V and J ends were trimmed by 3 bases and 7 bases, with 9 bases remaining between them. This CDR3 is 12 amino acids long. The CDR3 region is CASSFGLSGYTF. CDR3 bases: TGTGCCAGCAGTTTCGGACTCAGTGGCTACACCTTC.

This sequence joins TRBV5-8 and TRBJ1-1, with 11 bases lining up with TRBD1. The V gene end was trimmed by 0 bases and the J gene end by 1 base; junction bases not matched to a gene: 2. The CDR3 consists of 16 residues. Germline values: CDR1 SGHTS, CDR2 YDEGEE. The CDR3 DNA is TGTGCCAGCAGCTTGGGGACAGGGGGCGGGAACACTGAAGCTTTCTTT. It is translated as CASSLGTGGGNTEAFF.

In its sample, this clone was seen a few times. The chain is built from TRBV5-1 and TRBJ1-2; D unclear. V was clipped by 2 bases and J by 6 bases, with 14 bases between them. Germline CDR1 and CDR2: SGHRS and YFSETQ. The CDR3 consists of 14 residues. The CDR3 DNA sequence: TGCGCCAGCAGCTTCTCTCTCCCCCGTGATGGCTACACCTTC. Encoded protein: CASSFSLPRDGYTF.

This sequence joins TRBV30 and TRBJ1-2, with 7 bases aligning to TRBD1. The germline V gene encodes CDR1 GTSNPN and CDR2 SVGIG (reference sequence). This CDR3 is 12 amino acids long. CDR3 residues: CAQQGKRYGYTF. The CDR3 coding sequence is TGTGCTCAACAGGGGAAGAGGTATGGCTACACCTTC.

The V gene is TRBV6-5, the J gene TRBJ1-1; 7 nucleotides line up with TRBD1. From germline, CDR1 is MNHEY and CDR2 SVGAGI. Trimming cost V 0 bases and J 8 bases; bases outside gene matches: 0. The CDR3 covers 12 residues. The CDR3 nucleotides are TGTGCCAGCAGTTACTCGGACAGGGAAGCTTTCTTT. Translation gives CASSYSDREAFF.

The V and J genes are TRBV6-6 and TRBJ2-5, with a tentative D call TRBD1 (7 bases). The J call is in doubt because the DNA end fits TRBJ2-7 better. There are 13 residues in the CDR3. Germline values: CDR1 MNHNY, CDR2 SVGAGI (reference sequence). DNA of the CDR3: TGTGCCAGCACCCCAGGGGGGCAATACGAGCAGTACTTC. This encodes CASTPGGQYEQYF.

The CDR3 sequence is CASSLGGAGANQPQHF. As DNA, the CDR3 is TGTGCCAGCAGTTTGGGGGGGGCAGGGGCCAATCAGCCCCAGCATTTT. The chain combines TRBV28 with TRBJ1-5; the D gene is possibly TRBD1 (6 bases). The V gene lost 3 bases and the J gene lost 3 bases, with 15 bases spanning the gap. The CDR3 extends over 16 amino acids. CDR1 is MDHEN, CDR2 SYDVKM, per germline.

V and J are TRBV7-2 and TRBJ2-5, with 11 bases fitting TRBD1. V trimming: 3 bases; J trimming: 3 bases; junction bases outside the gene matches: 6. The CDR3 sequence is 16 residues long. The V gene's germline CDR1 is SGHTA and CDR2 FQGNSA. For the CDR3, the DNA is TGTGCCAGCAGCTTTGGGTGGGGACAGGGGGAAGAGACCCAGTACTTC. Protein: CASSFGWGQGEETQYF.

The chain recombines TRBV5-1 with TRBJ1-1; 7 nucleotides match TRBD1. Germline V gene lookup returns CDR1 SGHRS and CDR2 YFSETQ. The CDR3 totals 14 residues. The V and J ends lost 4 bases and 2 bases, in that order; junction bases with no gene match: 5. The CDR3 reads CASSRGQINTEAFF. In nucleotides, the CDR3 is TGCGCCAGCAGCCGGGGACAGATAAACACTGAAGCTTTCTTT.

The chain has TRBV7-2 and TRBJ1-2; 11 bases fit TRBD1. Trimming removed 4 bases from V and 4 bases from J; junction bases left unmatched: 11. Germline V lookup: CDR1 SGHTA, CDR2 FQGNSA. This CDR3 region has 17 residues. CDR3 amino acids: CASSSRTGGAGGYGYTF. DNA for the CDR3: TGTGCCAGCAGCTCCAGGACAGGGGGCGCGGGGGGCTATGGCTACACCTTC.

This chain uses TRBV6-5 with TRBJ2-7, with no clear D. Germline V gene data show CDR1 as MNHEY and CDR2 as SVGAGI. V was trimmed by 0 bases and J by 2 bases, leaving 8 bases between them. The CDR3 sequence is 14 residues long. CDR3 loop: CASSYSRDAYEQYF. CDR3 coding DNA: TGTGCCAGCAGTTACTCGAGAGATGCCTACGAGCAGTACTTC.

V usage is TRBV6-4 and J usage is TRBJ2-3, with 11 nucleotides matching TRBD2. Germline V gives CDR1 MRHNA, CDR2 SNTAGT. J was trimmed by 5 bases and V by 4 bases; bases with no gene match: 11. The CDR3 is 17 residues long. CDR3: CASSGTSGSPTLDTQYF. The CDR3 DNA reads as TGTGCCAGCAGTGGAACTAGCGGGAGCCCTACCCTAGATACGCAGTATTTT.

CDR3 nucleotides: TGTGCCAGCAGCCTTACAGGGCCCGGCTCACCCCTCCACTTT. As protein: CASSLTGPGSPLHF. The V gene is TRBV11-2, the J gene TRBJ1-6; D is possibly TRBD1 (6 bases). The CDR3 loop spans 14 amino acids. Germline V lookup: CDR1 SGHAT, CDR2 FQNNGV. Between the trimmed V and J ends, which lost 5 bases and 10 bases, there was a span of 15 bases.

Remarks on this clone: One junction end does not reproduce the germline sequence, and a read error may be involved. This chain joins TRBV7-9 and TRBJ2-1; D unresolved. From germline, CDR1 is SEHNR and CDR2 FQNEAQ (reference sequence). CDR3 length: 10 residues. CDR3: CSSSLGGQFF. CDR3 DNA: TGTTCCAGCAGCTTAGGCGGCCAGTTCTTC.

This chain joins TRBV27 and TRBJ2-1, with TRBD2 identical over 8 bases. V was clipped by 3 bases and J by 4 bases; unmatched bases: 8. This CDR3 comprises 16 residues. Germline V gene lookup returns CDR1 MNHEY and CDR2 SMNVEV (reference sequence). The DNA of the CDR3 is TGTGCCAGCAGTTTGTCCCTAGCGGGTAATTACAATGAGCAGTTCTTC. Translation: CASSLSLAGNYNEQFF.

This chain connects TRBV15 to TRBJ2-5; D is possibly TRBD2 (6 bases). Germline values: CDR1 LNHNV, CDR2 YYDKDF (reference sequence). The CDR3 sequence is 15 residues long. V was trimmed by 0 bases and J by 4 bases, leaving 12 bases between them. The CDR3 DNA follows: TGTGCCACCAGCAGAGATCCTCTGGGGGGAGAGACCCAGTACTTC. It codes for CATSRDPLGGETQYF.

This clone has just one count. This chain uses TRBV19 with TRBJ1-1, with a weak D call TRBD1 (5 bases). The V end was cut by 6 bases, the J end by 1 base, with 15 bases between. Germline CDR1 reads LNHDA; CDR2 reads SQIVND (reference sequence). The CDR3 is 15 amino acids. The CDR3, as DNA: TGTGCCAGTAGGGGCTGGGGCAGGCGGAACACTGAAGCTTTCTTT. Protein sequence: CASRGWGRRNTEAFF.

The chain combines TRBV28 with TRBJ2-1, with no clear D. The CDR3 extends over 13 amino acids. V gave up 8 bases and J gave up 2 bases, with 10 bases separating them. Germline CDR1 MDHEN, CDR2 SYDVKM. The DNA of the CDR3 is TGTGCCAGCCGCACTATCGCCTACAATGAGCAGTTCTTC. Translation: CASRTIAYNEQFF.